This T cell receptor beta chain was observed in a study of blood T cell repertoires in COVID-19. Measured with immunoSEQ multiplex PCR; TCRdb has only the in-frame clones, and not every one. The sample has more than 250,000 clones; 65% to 90% are singletons. V lost 3 bases to trimming and J lost 5 bases; unmatched junction nucleotides: 4. This CDR3 is built from 15 residues. Germline V gives CDR1 KGHDR, CDR2 SFDVKD. Enrolled through a virtual design, the participants were between about 18 and 89 years of age and came from around 25 US areas. Cohort assignment relied on participant-reported clinical history.

The TCR was taken from a woman aged 18-30 years who had recovered from COVID-19. Sequencing was carried out using PBMCs or T cells enriched from blood (not recorded which). V gene TRBV24-1 combines with J gene TRBJ2-5; 11 bases are shared with TRBD1. DNA of the CDR3: TGTGCCACCAGTGATGGACAGGGGGCTAGGGAGACCCAGTACTTC. The encoded protein is CATSDGQGARETQYF.